The TCR beta chain under discussion was sequenced for a study of T cell responses to AZD1222 COVID-19 vaccine. The CDR3 has 12 amino acids. V was pared by 10 bases and J by 7 bases, with 14 bases between. Sequenced by immunoSEQ multiplex PCR; TCRdb stores in-frame clones only, minus some. The data show approximately 200,000 clones, 90% to 95% seen once. As concerns this clone: Its antigen is unknown.

Study-wide results and limits: CD4 TCRs linked to vaccination spanned spike, dominating at 160-218 and 743-854. Only six or seven AZD1222 recipients tested seropositive at baseline.

Here the sequenced sample was peripheral blood, taken 28 days after the second dose of the MenACWY control vaccine. The genes are TRBV12-3 or TRBV12-4 and TRBJ2-4; tentatively, D is TRBD2 (6 bases). The clonotype originates from an adult who received the MenACWY meningococcal vaccine as a control. CDR3 bases: TGTGCCACCGGACCCGGAGGGAACATTCAGTACTTC. As protein: CATGPGGNIQYF.